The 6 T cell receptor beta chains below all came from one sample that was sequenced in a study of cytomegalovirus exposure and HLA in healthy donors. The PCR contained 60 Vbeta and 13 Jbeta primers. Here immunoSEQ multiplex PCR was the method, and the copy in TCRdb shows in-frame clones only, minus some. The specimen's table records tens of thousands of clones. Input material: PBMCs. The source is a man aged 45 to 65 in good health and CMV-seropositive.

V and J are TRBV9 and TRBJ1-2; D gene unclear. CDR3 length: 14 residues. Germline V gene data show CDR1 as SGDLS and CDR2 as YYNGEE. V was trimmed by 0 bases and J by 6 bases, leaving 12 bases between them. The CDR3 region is CASSVGVPGNGYTF. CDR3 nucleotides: TGTGCCAGCAGCGTAGGGGTTCCGGGAAATGGCTACACCTTC.

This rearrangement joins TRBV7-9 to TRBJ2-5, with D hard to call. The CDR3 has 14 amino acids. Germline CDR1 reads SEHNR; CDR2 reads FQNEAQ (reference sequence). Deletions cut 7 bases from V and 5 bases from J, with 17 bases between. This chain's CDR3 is CASTRPGLLETQYF. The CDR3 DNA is TGTGCCAGCACCCGCCCAGGCCTGTTGGAGACCCAGTACTTC.

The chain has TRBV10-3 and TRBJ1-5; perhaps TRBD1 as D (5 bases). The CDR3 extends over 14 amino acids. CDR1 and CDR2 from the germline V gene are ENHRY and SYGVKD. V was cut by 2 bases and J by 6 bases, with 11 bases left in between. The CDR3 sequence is CAISEVQGSQPQHF. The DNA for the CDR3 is TGTGCCATCAGTGAGGTCCAGGGTAGTCAGCCCCAGCATTTT.

The CDR3 region has the DNA TGTGCCAGCAGCTTGGAGCGTCTCCGGTACTACGAGCAGTACGTC. Translated: CASSLERLRYYEQYV. V and J are TRBV5-5 and TRBJ2-7; no clear D gene. Per the germline V gene, CDR1 is SGHKS and CDR2 is YYEKEE (reference sequence). The V and J ends lost 0 bases and 3 bases respectively, with 13 bases between them. The length of the CDR3 is 15 residues.

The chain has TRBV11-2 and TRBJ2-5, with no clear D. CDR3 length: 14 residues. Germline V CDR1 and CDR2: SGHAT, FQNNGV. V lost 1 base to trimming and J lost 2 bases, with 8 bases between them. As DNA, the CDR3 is TGTGCCAGCAGCTTAGCCCTTGTACAAGAGACCCAGTACTTC. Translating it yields CASSLALVQETQYF.

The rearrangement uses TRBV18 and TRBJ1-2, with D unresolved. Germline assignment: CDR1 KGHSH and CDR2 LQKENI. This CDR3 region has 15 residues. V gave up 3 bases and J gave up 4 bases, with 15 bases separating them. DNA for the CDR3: TGTGCCAGCTCACCCCGGGAGGGATGGGGCTATGGCTACACCTTC. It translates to CASSPREGWGYGYTF.